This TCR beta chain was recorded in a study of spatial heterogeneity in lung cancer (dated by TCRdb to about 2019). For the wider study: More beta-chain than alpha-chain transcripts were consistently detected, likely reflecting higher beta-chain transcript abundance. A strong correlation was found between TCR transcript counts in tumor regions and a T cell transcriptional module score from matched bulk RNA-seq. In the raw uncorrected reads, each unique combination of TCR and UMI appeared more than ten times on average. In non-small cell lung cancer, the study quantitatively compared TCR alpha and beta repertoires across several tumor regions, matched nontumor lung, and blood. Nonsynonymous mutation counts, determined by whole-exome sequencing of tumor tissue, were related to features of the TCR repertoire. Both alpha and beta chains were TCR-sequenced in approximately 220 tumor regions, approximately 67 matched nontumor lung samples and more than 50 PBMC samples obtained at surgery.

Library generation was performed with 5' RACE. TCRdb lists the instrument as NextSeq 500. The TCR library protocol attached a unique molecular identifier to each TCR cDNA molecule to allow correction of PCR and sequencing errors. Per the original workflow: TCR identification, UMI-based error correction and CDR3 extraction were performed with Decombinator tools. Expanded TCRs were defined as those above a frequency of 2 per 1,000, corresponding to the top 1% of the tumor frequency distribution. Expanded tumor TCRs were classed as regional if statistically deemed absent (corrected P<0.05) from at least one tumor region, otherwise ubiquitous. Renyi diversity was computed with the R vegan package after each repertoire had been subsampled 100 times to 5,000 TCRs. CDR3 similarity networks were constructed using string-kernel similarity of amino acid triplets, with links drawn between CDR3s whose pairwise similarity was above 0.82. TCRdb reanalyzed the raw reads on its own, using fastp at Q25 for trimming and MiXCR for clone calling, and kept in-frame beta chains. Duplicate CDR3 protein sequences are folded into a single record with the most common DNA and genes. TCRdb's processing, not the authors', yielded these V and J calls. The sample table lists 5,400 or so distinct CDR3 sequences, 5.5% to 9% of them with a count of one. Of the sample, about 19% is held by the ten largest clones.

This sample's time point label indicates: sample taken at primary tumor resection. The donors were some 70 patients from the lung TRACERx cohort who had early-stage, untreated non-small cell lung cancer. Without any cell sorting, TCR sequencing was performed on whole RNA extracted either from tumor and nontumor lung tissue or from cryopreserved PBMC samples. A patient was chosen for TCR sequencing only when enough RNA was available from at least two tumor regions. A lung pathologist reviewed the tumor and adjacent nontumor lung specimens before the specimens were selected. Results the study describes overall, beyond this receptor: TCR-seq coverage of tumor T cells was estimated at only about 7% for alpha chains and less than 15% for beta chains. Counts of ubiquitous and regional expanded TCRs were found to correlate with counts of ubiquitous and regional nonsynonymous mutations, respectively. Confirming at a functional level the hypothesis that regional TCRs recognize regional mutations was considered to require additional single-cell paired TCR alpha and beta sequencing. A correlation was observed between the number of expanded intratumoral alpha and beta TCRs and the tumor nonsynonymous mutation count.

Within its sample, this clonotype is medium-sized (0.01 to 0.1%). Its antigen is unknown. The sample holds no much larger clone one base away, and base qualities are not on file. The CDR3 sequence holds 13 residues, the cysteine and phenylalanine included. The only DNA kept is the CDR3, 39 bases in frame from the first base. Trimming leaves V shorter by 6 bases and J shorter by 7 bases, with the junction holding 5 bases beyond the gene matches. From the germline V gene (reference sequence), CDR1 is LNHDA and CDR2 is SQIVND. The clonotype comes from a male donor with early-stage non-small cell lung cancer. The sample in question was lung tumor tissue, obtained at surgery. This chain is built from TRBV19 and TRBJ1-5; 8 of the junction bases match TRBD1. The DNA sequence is TGTGCCAGTAGCCCGGACAGGGCACAGCCCCAGCATTTT. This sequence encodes CASSPDRAQPQHF.